The rows below give T cell receptor beta chains drawn from one sample of a study of shared clonotypes between healthy human individuals. TCRdb's copy holds only in-frame clones and misses some; the assay was immunoSEQ multiplex PCR. In the table there are more than 400,000 clones, about 96% of which are singletons. Sequenced sample: naive CD4+ T cells sorted from blood. All receptors come from a woman younger than 45 in good health. The conserved cysteine and the conserved F or W are not part of the CDR3 here.

CDR3 length: 14
J gene: TRBJ1-5
V gene: TRBV6-1
CDR3 protein: ASSDSPGGNNQPQH

CDR3 length: 14
J gene: TRBJ2-5
V gene: TRBV5-1
CDR3 protein: ASSGGTSGSWETQY

CDR3 length: 11
J gene: TRBJ2-1
V gene: TRBV6-5
CDR3 protein: ASSYDFYNEQF

CDR3 length: 11
J gene: TRBJ1-3
V gene: TRBV5-6
CDR3 protein: ASSLVGGNTIY

CDR3 length: 14
J gene: TRBJ2-3
V gene: TRBV18
CDR3 protein: ASSPFDGRGTDTQY

CDR3 length: 13
J gene: TRBJ2-3
V gene: TRBV18
CDR3 protein: ASSPQETGADTQY

CDR3 length: 12
J gene: TRBJ1-5
V gene: TRBV28
CDR3 protein: ASSLGLTGQPQH

CDR3 length: 15
J gene: TRBJ2-1
V gene: TRBV28
CDR3 protein: ASISPGTSARHHEQF

CDR3 length: 11
J gene: TRBJ2-1
V gene: TRBV28
CDR3 protein: ASHGSPYNEQF

CDR3 length: 11
J gene: TRBJ2-4
V gene: TRBV15
CDR3 protein: ATSRDIKNIQY

CDR3 length: 17
J gene: TRBJ2-2
V gene: TRBV27
CDR3 protein: ASSLSGGSGRANTGELF

CDR3 length: 11
J gene: TRBJ2-7
V gene: TRBV28
CDR3 protein: ASRDRGPYEQY

CDR3 length: 11
J gene: TRBJ2-7
V gene: TRBV7-2
CDR3 protein: ASSFSQTYEQY

CDR3 length: 9
J gene: TRBJ2-7
V gene: TRBV28
CDR3 protein: ASSSGTAQY

CDR3 length: 10
J gene: TRBJ2-7
V gene: TRBV10-3
CDR3 protein: AISESGYEQY

CDR3 length: 12
J gene: TRBJ2-5
V gene: TRBV10-2
CDR3 protein: ASNRGLGVETQY

CDR3 length: 15
J gene: TRBJ2-3
V gene: TRBV5-1
CDR3 protein: ASSLGTRGRVTDTQY

CDR3 length: 13
J gene: TRBJ2-2
V gene: TRBV5-1
CDR3 protein: ASSVSGRNTGELF

CDR3 length: 12
J gene: TRBJ2-1
V gene: TRBV28
CDR3 protein: ASSFRGSLGEQF

CDR3 length: 13
J gene: TRBJ2-5
V gene: TRBV11-2
CDR3 protein: ASSSQGYGRTSQY

CDR3 length: 13
J gene: TRBJ2-3
V gene: TRBV11-2
CDR3 protein: ASSLDRWSTDTQY

CDR3 length: 12
J gene: TRBJ1-1
V gene: TRBV5-4
CDR3 protein: ASSLAGGNTEAF

CDR3 length: 12
J gene: TRBJ1-2
V gene: TRBV5-1
CDR3 protein: ASSLSRRDNGYT

CDR3 length: 17
J gene: TRBJ1-3
V gene: TRBV9
CDR3 protein: ASSVEARTGALSGNTIY

CDR3 length: 19
J gene: TRBJ2-5
V gene: TRBV10-3
CDR3 protein: AISKLGLAGGDETSGETQY

CDR3 length: 11
J gene: TRBJ1-2
V gene: TRBV14
CDR3 protein: ASSLTRAAGYT

CDR3 length: 13
J gene: TRBJ2-3
V gene: TRBV5-1
CDR3 protein: ASSLASGRADTQY

CDR3 length: 14
J gene: TRBJ2-4
V gene: TRBV6-6
CDR3 protein: ASSLRPSGAKNIQY

CDR3 length: 13
J gene: TRBJ2-3
V gene: TRBV5-8
CDR3 protein: ASSLGRTSTDTQY

CDR3 length: 10
J gene: TRBJ2-2
V gene: TRBV27
CDR3 protein: ASWKSYGELF

CDR3 length: 15
J gene: TRBJ1-2
V gene: TRBV28
CDR3 protein: ASSRGQGPGVGDGYT

CDR3 length: 9
J gene: TRBJ1-1
V gene: TRBV30
CDR3 protein: AVKTGTEAF

CDR3 length: 17
J gene: TRBJ1-1
V gene: TRBV7-9
CDR3 protein: ASSLAVGTGATRGTEAF

CDR3 length: 14
J gene: TRBJ2-4
V gene: TRBV7-9
CDR3 protein: ASSSGLAGSVGIQY

CDR3 length: 14
J gene: TRBJ1-3
V gene: TRBV18
CDR3 protein: ASSGQGVDSGNTIY

CDR3 length: 9
J gene: TRBJ2-5
V gene: TRBV28
CDR3 protein: ASSSQETQY

CDR3 length: 12
J gene: TRBJ1-1
V gene: TRBV2
CDR3 protein: ASGLQQGFTEAF

CDR3 length: 13
J gene: TRBJ2-7
V gene: TRBV11-2
CDR3 protein: ASSFVKVSSYEQY

CDR3 length: 10
J gene: TRBJ2-5
V gene: TRBV29-1
CDR3 protein: SVELSGETQY

CDR3 length: 13
J gene: TRBJ2-2
V gene: TRBV2
CDR3 protein: ASRGTSGSGGELF

CDR3 length: 14
J gene: TRBJ1-1
V gene: TRBV14
CDR3 protein: ASSQVGQGAGTEAF

CDR3 length: 13
J gene: TRBJ2-7
V gene: TRBV6-5
CDR3 protein: ASSYSAGHDYEQY

CDR3 length: 12
J gene: TRBJ2-7
V gene: TRBV4-1
CDR3 protein: ASSQRVIGYEQY

CDR3 length: 10
J gene: TRBJ2-7
V gene: TRBV11-2
CDR3 protein: ASSRQGYEQY

CDR3 length: 14
J gene: TRBJ2-1
V gene: TRBV5-1
CDR3 protein: ASSLDHGNIYNEQF

CDR3 length: 12
J gene: TRBJ2-7
V gene: TRBV6-5
CDR3 protein: ASSYGLGGYEQY

CDR3 length: 12
J gene: TRBJ2-7
V gene: TRBV9
CDR3 protein: ASSVGGGTLEQY

CDR3 length: 12
J gene: TRBJ2-5
V gene: TRBV5-1
CDR3 protein: ASSPGTATGEQY

CDR3 length: 12
J gene: TRBJ1-1
V gene: TRBV6-5
CDR3 protein: ASSYRQGNTEAF

CDR3 length: 13
J gene: TRBJ2-2
V gene: TRBV23-1
CDR3 protein: ASSQSRQLRGELF